What follows are 3 T cell receptor beta chains derived from one specimen sequenced in a study of identical twins. TCRdb processed the 5' RACE reads anew with MiXCR; each CDR3 protein has one entry. This table holds over 600,000 distinct CDR3 sequences, 21% found once. The data also belong to a second study, concerning T cells expressing NK-cell markers.

Specimen: PBMCs. These receptors all stem from a woman in her late teens or twenties in good health.

A few counts support this clonotype. This rearrangement joins TRBV5-6 to TRBJ2-5; TRBD1 is a possible D gene (5 bases). Germline V lookup: CDR1 SGHDT, CDR2 YYEEEE. This CDR3 is 15 amino acids long. Trimming cost V 4 bases and J 7 bases, with 20 bases left between them. For the CDR3, the DNA is TGTGCCAGCAGCGGGCGACAGTCCGAGGCGAGGACCCAGTACTTC. It specifies CASSGRQSEARTQYF.

In this sample, this clonotype turned up a few times. This chain joins TRBV7-2 and TRBJ2-1, with D possibly TRBD2 on 5 matching bases. The CDR3 consists of 14 residues. Trimming shortened V by 6 bases and J by 3 bases, and 12 bases separated the two germline ends. In germline, CDR1 is SGHTA, CDR2 FQGNSA. The DNA for the CDR3 is TGTGCCAGCAGGCAGGCGGGCGGCTACAATGAGCAGTTCTTC. This translates into CASRQAGGYNEQFF.

The chain links TRBV5-1 to TRBJ1-2, with D perhaps matching TRBD1 (5 bases). Trimming left V 7 bases short and J 2 bases short, with 12 bases between. From germline, CDR1 is SGHRS and CDR2 YFSETQ. The length of the CDR3 is 13 residues. The CDR3 protein is CASGAGPNYGYTF. The CDR3 region has the DNA TGCGCCAGCGGGGCAGGTCCAAACTATGGCTACACCTTC.